This T cell receptor (beta chain) was identified during a study of OX40 agonist ivuxolimab in advanced cancers. Regarding the complete study: The costimulatory receptor OX40 (CD134) was targeted by ivuxolimab, a fully human IgG2 agonistic monoclonal antibody. Intravenous ivuxolimab was administered to patients every 2 weeks at six dose levels: 0.01, 0.1, 0.3, 1.5, 3 and 10 mg/kg. Of the approximately 54 dose-escalation patients, hepatocellular carcinoma was present in roughly 19, melanoma in around 15, renal cell carcinoma in 9 and head and neck cancer in 9. A male proportion of around 83% and a mean age of 60 years, ranging from roughly 23 to 79, were recorded for the dose-escalation cohort. Patients were allowed to have had prior anti-PD-1, anti-PD-L1 or anti-CTLA-4 therapy, and approximately 40% of the dose-escalation patients had previously received checkpoint inhibitors. Partial responses occurred in three dose-escalation patients: two with cutaneous melanoma and one with hepatocellular carcinoma. Peripheral TCRbeta sequencing was intended to test whether TCR sequence diversity was altered and clonal T-cell expansion was caused by ivuxolimab. The paper describes the monotherapy dose-escalation part (N of about 47 patients) of the phase I trial of ivuxolimab.

On the study overall, not on this receptor specifically: Low levels of normalized T-cell clonal expansion were also seen in some nonresponding patients. After ivuxolimab, more expanded clones were found on average in CD8+ T cells than in CD4+ T cells. Clonal expansion of both CD4+ and CD8+ blood T cells was observed from baseline to week 6 at doses 0.1 to 3.0 mg/kg. Antigen specificity was not determined for the clonally expanded peripheral T cells. In partial responders in the 0.1-3.0 mg/kg groups, normalized peripheral clonal expansion was found to be among the lowest, especially among CD8+ T cells.

Worth noting for this clone: There is no known antigen for this receptor. No much larger clone is present one base from it, and per-base qualities are unavailable.

For sequencing of the TCRbeta CDR3 region, genomic DNA was extracted from the sorted cells. The immunoSEQ Assay was used for sequencing of TCRbeta CDR3 regions. This immuneACCESS table, as held by TCRdb, lists in-frame sequences with V and J called but not all clones. Of the missing ones, under half trace to an unresolved V gene in checked studies; the others have no known cause. For this sample the table gives around 60,000 clones, of which roughly 90% were detected only once. The ten top clones hold roughly 17% of the sample. Patients with autoimmune disease history or receiving systemic immunosuppression were excluded from the trial. Peripheral blood for TCR sequencing was collected from all dose cohorts at baseline, on cycle 4 day 1, and on cycle 7 day 1. Samples came from an open-label, multicenter, first-in-human phase I dose-escalation trial of ivuxolimab. Adults with locally advanced or metastatic melanoma, renal cell carcinoma, hepatocellular carcinoma or head and neck squamous cell carcinoma were enrolled in the trial. Before TCR sequencing, CD4+ T cells and CD8+ T cells were sorted from peripheral blood as separate populations.

The CDR3 has 15 amino acids, counting the end cysteine and phenylalanine. CDR3 DNA is the only sequence kept; it has 45 bases, read in frame from the first base. The germline V gene supplies CDR1 MNHNS and CDR2 SASEGT. V and J are truncated by 6 bases and 0 bases respectively, leaving an intervening sequence of 9 bases. The receptor comes from an adult with an advanced solid tumor such as melanoma, head and neck, liver or kidney cancer. In this chain, TRBV6-1 is recombined with TRBJ2-6, with TRBD1 perhaps the D gene, on 6 matching bases. The source was CD4+ or CD8+ T cells sorted from blood, collected in a trial of the OX40 agonist ivuxolimab. This receptor has the CDR3 CASSLDSSGANVLTF. The nucleotide sequence is given as TGTGCCAGCAGCTTGGACAGCTCTGGGGCCAACGTCCTGACTTTC.